The 19 T cell receptor beta chains in this list originate from one sample, sequenced in a study of chemoradiotherapy in HPV16-positive cancers. The data were produced by immunoSEQ multiplex PCR, yet TCRdb's version contains in-frame clones alone and is incomplete. The data show about 7,800 clones, about 67% seen once. The sample was collected from a patient who underwent chemoradiotherapy. These receptors all stem from a human donor with HPV-associated anogenital cancer.

The chain carries TRBV25-1 and TRBJ1-4; a weak D match, TRBD1 (5 bases). Germline-derived CDR1 and CDR2 are MGHDK and SYGVNS. Trimming took 3 bases from V and 8 from J, leaving 19 bases between them. The CDR3 runs 16 residues. The CDR3 spells CASSDHGGGLREKLFF. For the CDR3, the DNA is TGTGCCAGCAGTGATCACGGGGGGGGTTTAAGAGAAAAACTGTTTTTT.

The chain recombines TRBV4-1 with TRBJ1-4; D uncertain. Looked up from germline, CDR1 is MGHRA and CDR2 is YSYEKL. V lost 1 base, J lost 6 bases, and 9 bases lay in between. CDR3 length equals 14 residues. CDR3 protein: CASSQGRRDEKLFF. The CDR3 DNA sequence: TGCGCCAGCAGCCAAGGGAGGAGGGATGAAAAACTGTTTTTT.

The chain has TRBV7-2 and TRBJ1-2, with unresolved D. Per the germline V gene, CDR1 is SGHTA and CDR2 is FQGNSA. V lost 6 bases to trimming and J lost 0 bases, with 5 bases between them. The CDR3 spans 12 residues. CDR3 sequence reads: CASRGANYGYTF. Here the CDR3 DNA reads TGTGCCAGCAGGGGTGCTAACTATGGCTACACCTTC.

The chain combines TRBV6-1 with TRBJ1-2; D gene ambiguous. Germline V gene data show CDR1 as MNHNS and CDR2 as SASEGT. The CDR3 runs to 12 residues. The germline V and J ends were trimmed by 6 bases and 4 bases, with 9 bases remaining between them. CDR3 sequence (DNA): TGTGCCAGCAGGGTGGTGGGCTATGGCTACACCTTC. This translates into CASRVVGYGYTF.

V usage is TRBV1 and J usage is TRBJ1-3. TRBV1 is described as a pseudogene. This CDR3 spans 13 amino acids. This CDR3 reads CTSSRETGNTIYF. Here the CDR3 DNA reads TGCACCAGCAGCCGCGAAACTGGAAACACCATATATTTT.

CDR3 sequence reads: CASSEGGSANYGYTF. The CDR3 nucleotides are TGTGCCAGCAGCGAGGGGGGGTCAGCTAACTATGGCTACACCTTC. The V and J genes are TRBV7-2 and TRBJ1-2; possibly TRBD1 for D (6 bases). There are 15 residues in the CDR3. Per germline, CDR1 SGHTA and CDR2 FQGNSA. Deletions cut 5 bases from V and 0 bases from J, with 13 bases between.

V usage is TRBV4-1 and J usage is TRBJ1-2, with D possibly TRBD1 on 6 matching bases. This CDR3 spans 17 amino acids. V gave up 1 base and J gave up 4 bases, with 19 bases separating them. Germline V gene sequence: CDR1 MGHRA, CDR2 YSYEKL. The CDR3 DNA reads TGCGCCAGCAGCCAAGGGGGCTGGGACACCTTGGGCTATGGCTACACCTTC. This codes for CASSQGGWDTLGYGYTF.

The chain combines TRBV19 with TRBJ2-1; TRBD2 matches 10 bases. The junction had 10 bases not matched to a gene; V was cut back by 6 bases and J by 5 bases. The CDR3 has 16 residues. The germline V gene encodes CDR1 LNHDA and CDR2 SQIVND (reference sequence). CDR3: CASSLKGLARDNEQFF. CDR3 nucleotides: TGTGCCAGTAGCTTAAAGGGACTAGCGCGAGACAATGAGCAGTTCTTC.

The chain links TRBV5-1 to TRBJ2-3; D is perhaps TRBD2 (5 bases). V was cut by 0 bases and J by 0 bases, with 14 bases left in between. The germline V gene encodes CDR1 SGHRS and CDR2 YFSETQ. The CDR3 has 17 residues. In DNA form, the CDR3 reads TGCGCCAGCAGCTTGGGCAATCCTAGCCCTAGCACAGATACGCAGTATTTT. Its translation is CASSLGNPSPSTDTQYF. The variable domain in full, with the rest retrieved from reference TRBV5-1 and TRBJ2-3, is KAGVTQTPRYLIKTRGQQVTLSCSPISGHRSVSWYQQTPGQGLQFLFEYFSETQRNKGNFPGRFSGRQFSNSRSEMNVSTLELGDSALYLCASSLGNPSPSTDTQYFGPGTRLTVL.

This clone has a handful of counts. The chain is built from TRBV7-2 and TRBJ2-2, with a tentative D call TRBD1 (6 bases). This CDR3 spans 17 amino acids. Germline V gene data show CDR1 as SGHTA and CDR2 as FQGNSA. Between the trimmed V and J ends, which lost 5 bases and 7 bases, there was a span of 23 bases. DNA for the CDR3: TGTGCCAGCAGCCCAAGGTGGCCCAGGGGATCAGGCGGGGAGCTGTTTTTT. The encoded protein is CASSPRWPRGSGGELFF.

V is TRBV2 and J is TRBJ1-6; a weak D match, TRBD1 (6 bases). The germline gives CDR1 SNHLY, CDR2 FYNNEI. This CDR3 region has 14 residues. Trimming removed 5 bases at V and 9 bases at J, with 14 bases between. The DNA of the CDR3 is TGTGCCAGCAGTTGGGCGGGGGCAACTTCACCCCTCCACTTT. This sequence encodes CASSWAGATSPLHF. Variable domain in full (rest from reference TRBV2 and TRBJ1-6): EPEVTQTPSHQVTQMGQEVILRCVPISNHLYFYWYRQILGQKVEFLVSFYNNEISEKSEIFDDQFSVERPDGSNFTLKIRSTKLEDSAMYFCASSWAGATSPLHFGNGTRLTVT.

The chain employs TRBV4-3 and TRBJ1-5; a possible D gene is TRBD1 (5 bases). CDR1 and CDR2 from the germline V gene are LGHNA and YSLEER. The CDR3 loop spans 17 amino acids. The germline V and J ends were trimmed by 3 bases and 2 bases, with 17 bases remaining between them. CDR3 sequence: CASSHLSYRDGNQPQHF. CDR3 nucleotides: TGCGCCAGCAGCCACCTATCCTACCGGGACGGCAATCAGCCCCAGCATTTT.

This rearrangement joins TRBV2 to TRBJ1-3; D ambiguous. CDR1 and CDR2 from the germline V gene are SNHLY and FYNNEI. This CDR3 contains 12 residues. V dropped 11 bases and J dropped 4 bases, with 12 bases sitting between them. This CDR3 is CASARGGNTIYF. CDR3 coding DNA: TGTGCCTCAGCTCGAGGAGGAAACACCATATATTTT.

The chain recombines TRBV6-1 with TRBJ1-1; D remains unclear. The germline CDR1 and CDR2 sequences are MNHNS and SASEGT. The CDR3 spans 15 residues. With 2 bases removed from V and 1 base from J, the gap between germline ends came to 11 bases. CDR3 in amino acids: CASSEWQVENTEAFF. The CDR3 nucleotides read TGTGCCAGCAGTGAATGGCAGGTTGAGAACACTGAAGCTTTCTTT.

The rearrangement links TRBV11-1 to TRBJ1-2, with D possibly TRBD1 on 5 matching bases. Germline V lookup: CDR1 SGHAT, CDR2 FQDESV (reference sequence). The length of the CDR3 is 14 residues. Trimming left V 5 bases short and J 3 bases short, with 13 bases between. CDR3 loop: CASSSTGRDYGYTF. CDR3 in DNA: TGTGCCAGCAGCAGCACGGGGCGGGACTATGGCTACACCTTC.

The chain combines TRBV4-3 with TRBJ2-7; D perhaps matches TRBD2 (5 bases). Per germline, CDR1 LGHNA and CDR2 YSLEER. V gave up 5 bases and J gave up 5 bases, with 7 bases separating them. The CDR3 is made up of 11 amino acids. The DNA for the CDR3 is TGCGCCAGCAGCGACGGGGACGAGCAGTACTTC. This gives the protein CASSDGDEQYF.

The rearrangement uses TRBV6-5 and TRBJ1-5; D is uncertain. CDR3 length: 16 amino acids. Germline loops: CDR1 MNHEY, CDR2 SVGAGI. V lost 0 bases, J lost 9 bases, and 18 bases lay in between. The CDR3 loop is CASSYSSLIGVSPQHF. CDR3 DNA: TGTGCCAGCAGTTACTCTTCCTTAATCGGGGTCTCGCCCCAGCATTTT.

The chain employs TRBV9 and TRBJ2-1; unclear D gene. Germline-derived CDR1 and CDR2 are SGDLS and YYNGEE. This CDR3 contains 15 residues. V was pared by 0 bases and J by 1 base, with 8 bases between. CDR3 in amino acids: CASSVGALSYNEQFF. The CDR3 DNA sequence: TGTGCCAGCAGCGTAGGTGCCCTTTCCTACAATGAGCAGTTCTTC.

The chain combines TRBV5-1 with TRBJ1-2, with no clear D. Germline V gene lookup returns CDR1 SGHRS and CDR2 YFSETQ. This CDR3 spans 15 amino acids. Trimming took 0 bases from V and 5 from J, leaving 14 bases between them. This CDR3 reads CASSLGPPLGYGYTF. DNA of the CDR3: TGCGCCAGCAGCTTGGGCCCGCCTTTGGGGTATGGCTACACCTTC. The full variable domain, its missing parts supplied by reference TRBV5-1 and TRBJ1-2, is KAGVTQTPRYLIKTRGQQVTLSCSPISGHRSVSWYQQTPGQGLQFLFEYFSETQRNKGNFPGRFSGRQFSNSRSEMNVSTLELGDSALYLCASSLGPPLGYGYTFGSGTRLTVV.